Below are 31 T cell receptor beta chains sequenced from a single sample in a study of blood T cell repertoires in COVID-19. Only in-frame clones appear in the TCRdb table, and some are missing; sequencing was by immunoSEQ multiplex PCR. This table holds about 150,000 clones, over 65% found once. The specimen sequenced was peripheral blood. These receptors originate from a man aged 80 or over with acute or convalescent COVID-19.

The genes are TRBV18 and TRBJ1-1; D is perhaps TRBD1 (5 bases). With 2 bases removed from V and 7 bases from J, the gap between germline ends came to 8 bases. This CDR3 has 12 amino acids. Germline V CDR1 and CDR2: KGHSH, LQKENI. CDR3 bases: TGTGCCAGCTCACCATTAGGGGATGAAGCTTTCTTT. Its protein is CASSPLGDEAFF.

This clone was observed at least ten times. The genes are TRBV5-1 and TRBJ2-3; tentatively, D is TRBD2 (7 bases). Germline lookup yields CDR1 SGHRS and CDR2 YFSETQ. This CDR3 has 14 residues. Deletions cut 4 bases from V and 4 bases from J, with 13 bases between. The CDR3 bases are TGCGCCAGCAGCCCCGGCGGGGGCCCAGATACGCAGTATTTT. Protein sequence: CASSPGGGPDTQYF.

The gene calls are TRBV5-5 and TRBJ1-5, with a tentative D call TRBD1 (5 bases). Trimming removed 4 bases from V and 5 bases from J, with 19 bases in between. This CDR3 has 16 residues. CDR1 and CDR2 (germline): SGHKS, YYEKEE (reference sequence). The CDR3: CASSPQFGGFDQPQHF. CDR3 nucleotide sequence: TGTGCCAGCAGCCCGCAATTCGGGGGGTTTGATCAGCCCCAGCATTTT. Variable domain in full (rest from reference TRBV5-5 and TRBJ1-5): DAGVTQSPTHLIKTRGQQVTLRCSPISGHKSVSWYQQVLGQGPQFIFQYYEKEERGRGNFPDRFSARQFPNYSSELNVNALLLGDSALYLCASSPQFGGFDQPQHFGDGTRLSIL.

The V and J genes are TRBV14 and TRBJ2-5; D possibly corresponds to TRBD2 (6 bases). V shed 3 bases and J shed 2 bases, with 13 bases lying between them. This CDR3 has 15 amino acids. CDR1 and CDR2 from the germline V gene are SGHDN and FVKESK. The CDR3, as DNA: TGTGCCAGCAGCCAGAACTCCGGGGGACAAGAGACCCAGTACTTC. Translating it yields CASSQNSGGQETQYF.

This rearrangement joins TRBV3-1 (or the pseudogene TRBV3-2) to TRBJ1-1, with 9 nucleotides matching TRBD1. This CDR3 region has 15 residues. The V gene end was trimmed by 3 bases and the J gene end by 5 bases; junction bases not matched to a gene: 7. Germline CDR1 LGHDT, CDR2 YNNKEL (reference sequence). CDR3 coding DNA: TGTGCCAGCAGCCAGCGGGGACAGGGAGGTACTGAAGCTTTCTTT. Translated: CASSQRGQGGTEAFF.

The V and J genes are TRBV11-2 and TRBJ2-7, with D perhaps matching TRBD1 (5 bases). The CDR3 is made up of 13 amino acids. CDR1 is SGHAT, CDR2 FQNNGV, per germline. Trimming pared 6 bases from V and 2 bases from J, leaving 11 bases between. The CDR3 coding sequence is TGTGCCAGCAGTACAGGTTACGCCTACGAGCAGTACTTC. Its protein is CASSTGYAYEQYF.

The rearrangement links TRBV5-1 to TRBJ2-5, with D possibly TRBD1 on 6 matching bases. Germline values: CDR1 SGHRS, CDR2 YFSETQ. V was pared by 6 bases and J by 5 bases, with 14 bases between. The CDR3 runs to 13 residues. Here the CDR3 DNA reads TGCGCCAGCATGTTCCCAGGGGAGGAGACCCAGTACTTC. The encoded protein is CASMFPGEETQYF.

CDR3 loop: CASSQGKFGRAIQPQHF. In nucleotides, the CDR3 is TGTGCCAGCAGCCAGGGGAAGTTCGGCAGGGCGATTCAGCCCCAGCATTTT. This rearrangement joins TRBV21-1 to TRBJ1-5; TRBD1 is the table's D call, not checked against the DNA. TRBV21-1 is marked as a pseudogene. The CDR3 is 17 residues long.

The chain employs TRBV11-2 and TRBJ2-2, with D perhaps TRBD2 (5 bases). There are 15 residues in the CDR3. Germline lookup yields CDR1 SGHAT and CDR2 FQNNGV. Trimming removed 1 base at V and 4 bases at J, with 10 bases between. CDR3 nucleotides: TGTGCCAGCAGCTTAGGGCGGGCGGGCACCGGGGAGCTGTTTTTT. Protein: CASSLGRAGTGELFF.

CDR3 DNA sequence: TGTGCCAGCACACCACGGACAGATCTAACCGGGGAGCTGTTTTTT. Residues: CASTPRTDLTGELFF. J is TRBJ2-2 and V is TRBV11-2; tentatively, D is TRBD1 (6 bases). The CDR3 covers 15 residues. V was clipped by 7 bases and J by 5 bases, with 17 bases between them. Looked up from germline, CDR1 is SGHAT and CDR2 is FQNNGV.

On this clone: Other DNA sequences in this specimen translate into the identical CDR3. This rearrangement joins TRBV6-5 to TRBJ1-1, with D maybe TRBD1 (5 bases). V lost 5 bases and J 0 bases, leaving 10 bases between the germline ends. The CDR3 consists of 14 residues. The germline V gene has CDR1 MNHEY and CDR2 SVGAGI. Here the CDR3 reads CASSPQGLNTEAFF. CDR3 DNA: TGTGCCAGCAGTCCCCAGGGTCTGAACACTGAAGCTTTCTTT.

This CDR3 reads CSVCRAVGTEAFF. CDR3 sequence (DNA): TGCAGCGTGTGCCGAGCGGTTGGGACTGAAGCTTTCTTT. V usage is TRBV29-1 and J usage is TRBJ1-1; D not resolved. Looked up from germline, CDR1 is SQVTM and CDR2 is ANQGSEA. Trimming pared 6 bases from V and 5 bases from J, leaving 16 bases between. The CDR3 runs 13 residues.

The rearrangement links TRBV27 to TRBJ2-7; 9 bases are shared with TRBD1. V gave up 10 bases and J gave up 1 base; unmatched junction bases: 5. The CDR3 length is 13 residues. Germline loops: CDR1 MNHEY, CDR2 SMNVEV (reference sequence). CDR3 nucleotides: TGTGCCACGCAGGACAGGGGTTCCTACGAGCAGTACTTC. As protein: CATQDRGSYEQYF.

The chain joins TRBV11-1 to TRBJ2-2, with 7 bases matching TRBD1. Germline V gene sequence: CDR1 SGHAT, CDR2 FQDESV (reference sequence). The V and J ends lost 5 bases and 3 bases, in that order; junction bases with no gene match: 6. The CDR3 is 15 residues long. Written as DNA, the CDR3 is TGTGCCAGCAGCAGCCGGGACAGCTACACCGGGGAGCTGTTTTTT. Protein product: CASSSRDSYTGELFF.

This rearrangement joins TRBV6-6 to TRBJ2-3, with 9 bases that match TRBD2. In germline, CDR1 is MNHNY, CDR2 SVGAGI (reference sequence). The CDR3 is made up of 14 amino acids. V lost 4 bases to trimming and J lost 6 bases; unmatched junction nucleotides: 5. The CDR3 nucleotides read TGTGCCAGCAGTTTGCGGGGGGGCAGGGATACGCAGTATTTT. Translation: CASSLRGGRDTQYF.

The rearrangement joins TRBV5-6 to TRBJ1-5, with 9 bases fitting TRBD1. This CDR3 is built from 19 residues. After removal of 1 base from V and 2 bases from J, the junction contained 13 bases not matched to a gene. CDR1 and CDR2 from the germline V gene are SGHDT and YYEEEE. The CDR3 sequence is CASSLTSGTGLLGNQPQHF. As DNA, the CDR3 is TGTGCCAGCAGCTTGACCTCCGGGACAGGGCTGTTGGGCAATCAGCCCCAGCATTTT.

The V and J genes are TRBV19 and TRBJ1-3; D remains ambiguous. The CDR3 extends over 16 amino acids. Germline V gene lookup returns CDR1 LNHDA and CDR2 SQIVND (reference sequence). V was cut by 4 bases and J by 1 base, with 14 bases left in between. CDR3 residues: CASSNVGVTSGNTIYF. For the CDR3, the DNA is TGTGCCAGTAGTAACGTGGGAGTGACTTCTGGAAACACCATATATTTT. Supplemented by reference TRBV19 and TRBJ1-3, the full variable domain reads DGGITQSPKYLFRKEGQNVTLSCEQNLNHDAMYWYRQDPGQGLRLIYYSQIVNDFQKGDIAEGYSVSREKKESFPLTVTSAQKNPTAFYLCASSNVGVTSGNTIYFGEGSWLTVV.

The chain joins TRBV10-3 to TRBJ1-6; D uncertain. The V end lost 4 bases, the J end lost 8 bases, and 12 bases lay between the germline ends. CDR3 length equals 14 residues. From germline, CDR1 is ENHRY and CDR2 SYGVKD. CDR3 sequence reads: CAISGLVGDSPLHF. The CDR3, as DNA: TGTGCCATCAGTGGGTTGGTCGGGGATTCACCCCTCCACTTT.

The rearrangement links TRBV2 to TRBJ1-4; D perhaps matches TRBD1 (6 bases). The V end was cut by 8 bases, the J end by 8 bases, with 12 bases between. The CDR3 runs to 12 residues. Germline loops: CDR1 SNHLY, CDR2 FYNNEI. The CDR3 sequence is CASAAGAEKLFF. DNA for the CDR3: TGTGCCAGCGCAGCAGGGGCGGAAAAACTGTTTTTT.

The CDR3: CASSSGAGVPDTQYF. The CDR3 nucleotides read TGCGCCAGCAGCTCGGGCGCAGGGGTACCAGATACGCAGTATTTT. The chain couples TRBV5-1 to TRBJ2-3, with a weak D call TRBD1 (6 bases). The CDR3 is made up of 15 amino acids. V lost 3 bases to trimming and J lost 4 bases, with 15 bases between them. CDR1 is SGHRS, CDR2 YFSETQ, per germline. Supplemented by reference TRBV5-1 and TRBJ2-3, the full variable domain reads KAGVTQTPRYLIKTRGQQVTLSCSPISGHRSVSWYQQTPGQGLQFLFEYFSETQRNKGNFPGRFSGRQFSNSRSEMNVSTLELGDSALYLCASSSGAGVPDTQYFGPGTRLTVL.

The rearrangement links TRBV11-3 to TRBJ1-6, with 8 bases identical to TRBD1. Germline assignment: CDR1 SGHNT and CDR2 YENEEA. This CDR3 has 14 residues. After removal of 5 bases from V and 14 bases from J, the junction contained 11 bases not matched to a gene. Here the CDR3 DNA reads TGTGCCAGCAGCCCGGACAGGGCCAGGGACGCCCTCCACTTT. Its protein product is CASSPDRARDALHF.

J is TRBJ1-5 and V is TRBV24-1, with 8 bases matching TRBD1. CDR3 size: 15 residues. In germline, CDR1 is KGHDR, CDR2 SFDVKD. Trimming at V came to 5 bases and at J to 7 bases, leaving 9 bases not matched to a gene. For the CDR3, the DNA is TGTGCCACCAGTGCCACGGACAGGGAGGAACAGCCCCAGCATTTT. Amino acids: CATSATDREEQPQHF.

The chain carries TRBV2 and TRBJ1-5; a weak D match, TRBD1 (6 bases). The CDR3 is made up of 14 amino acids. The V end lost 2 bases, the J end lost 5 bases, and 10 bases lay between the germline ends. Germline CDR1 is SNHLY and CDR2 is FYNNEI. This CDR3 is CASSENRADQPQHF. CDR3 in DNA: TGTGCCAGCAGTGAAAACAGGGCGGATCAGCCCCAGCATTTT.

This clone was seen more than once but under ten times. The chain recombines TRBV28 with TRBJ2-5; D is possibly TRBD1 (5 bases). The germline CDR1 and CDR2 sequences are MDHEN and SYDVKM. The CDR3 has 13 residues. V lost 6 bases and J 5 bases, leaving 13 bases between the germline ends. The CDR3 region is CASRSGYVETQYF. The DNA of the CDR3 is TGTGCCAGCAGGTCAGGGTATGTGGAGACCCAGTACTTC.

The chain recombines TRBV30 with TRBJ1-5; D unclear. V gave up 6 bases and J gave up 6 bases, with 18 bases separating them. The length of the CDR3 is 14 residues. Germline V gene lookup returns CDR1 GTSNPN and CDR2 SVGIG (reference sequence). In nucleotides, the CDR3 is TGTGCCTGTTACGGGTCCGGGAGAGGTCAGCCCCAGCATTTT. As protein: CACYGSGRGQPQHF.

The rearrangement joins TRBV7-3 to TRBJ2-3; 7 bases are shared with TRBD2. Germline V lookup: CDR1 SGHTA, CDR2 FQGTGA. The V and J ends lost 4 bases and 2 bases, in that order; junction bases with no gene match: 3. This CDR3 has 14 amino acids. In DNA, the CDR3 is TGTGCCAGCAGCTACCGGGACTACACAGATACGCAGTATTTT. Translating it yields CASSYRDYTDTQYF. Variable domain in full (rest from reference TRBV7-3 and TRBJ2-3): GAGVSQTPSNKVTEKGKYVELRCDPISGHTALYWYRQSLGQGPEFLIYFQGTGAADDSGLPNDRFFAVRPEGSVSTLKIQRTERGDSAVYLCASSYRDYTDTQYFGPGTRLTVL.

CDR3 nucleotides: TGTGCCAGCAGCCCCCATGTGGGGGGGTTACCCTACAATGAGCAGTTCTTC. This translates into CASSPHVGGLPYNEQFF. The chain recombines TRBV9 with TRBJ2-1; TRBD2 matches 7 bases. Trimming took 4 bases from V and 2 from J; bases not matched to a gene: 12. The germline V gene has CDR1 SGDLS and CDR2 YYNGEE. The CDR3 runs to 17 residues.

This chain joins TRBV5-1 and TRBJ2-2, with 10 positions matching TRBD1. With V trimmed by 3 bases and J by 6 bases, 5 bases remained unmatched. CDR3 size: 15 residues. In germline, CDR1 is SGHRS, CDR2 YFSETQ. In nucleotides, the CDR3 is TGCGCCAGCAGCTCAAGACAGGGGGCGTCCGGGGAGCTGTTTTTT. Translation gives CASSSRQGASGELFF.

This clone has only one observation. The chain carries TRBV7-8 and TRBJ1-2, with D maybe TRBD1 (6 bases). CDR3 length equals 13 residues. The V end was cut by 3 bases, the J end by 4 bases, with 9 bases between. Germline V gene sequence: CDR1 SGHVS, CDR2 FQNEAQ. CDR3 amino acids: CASSFQDSYGYTF. The CDR3 DNA reads as TGTGCCAGCAGCTTCCAGGACAGCTATGGCTACACCTTC.

CDR3 DNA sequence: TGTGCCAGCTCAGACGAAGGAGGTTCCTACGAGCAGTACTTC. This gives the protein CASSDEGGSYEQYF. The V gene is TRBV18, the J gene TRBJ2-7; D possibly corresponds to TRBD2 (5 bases). Germline-derived CDR1 and CDR2 are KGHSH and LQKENI. The length of the CDR3 is 14 residues. V was cut by 5 bases and J by 1 base, with 12 bases left in between.

The chain combines TRBV5-5 with TRBJ1-6; possibly TRBD1 for D (6 bases). The germline V gene encodes CDR1 SGHKS and CDR2 YYEKEE (reference sequence). The CDR3 is made up of 15 amino acids. With 2 bases removed from V and 7 bases from J, the gap between germline ends came to 13 bases. CDR3 coding DNA: TGTGCCAGCAGCTTTACAGGGAGTGGGAATTCACCCCTCCACTTT. It translates to CASSFTGSGNSPLHF.